Following are 3 T cell receptor beta chains from one sample sequenced in a study of CD8 T cells in ankylosing spondylitis (dated by TCRdb to 2016 to 2017). Libraries were constructed by 5' RACE. The run used an Illumina HiSeq 2500. Through fastp at Q25 and MiXCR, TCRdb rebuilt clones from the public reads, retaining in-frame beta chains. Under each unique CDR3 protein, matching rows form one entry showing the most common genes and DNA. The sample table shows 40,000 to 50,000 distinct CDR3 sequences, and less than 3% are seen once. Under 6% of the sample belongs to the ten largest clones. The sample comprised blood, either unsorted or a sorted T cell fraction (not recorded which). The receptors derive from a male donor with ankylosing spondylitis or in good health (not recorded which).

This clonotype showed up many times. The V gene is TRBV9, the J gene TRBJ2-3, with 8 bases that match TRBD2. CDR3 length equals 15 residues. Germline V gives CDR1 SGDLS, CDR2 YYNGEE. V was clipped by 4 bases and J by 0 bases; unmatched bases: 4. CDR3 sequence: CASSRSGTSTDTQYF. The CDR3 coding sequence is TGTGCCAGCAGCCGTAGCGGGACTAGCACAGATACGCAGTATTTT.

There are many counts of this clonotype. The V call is TRBV9, the J call TRBJ2-5, with a tentative D call TRBD2 (5 bases). The CDR3 has 13 amino acids. V shed 7 bases and J shed 5 bases, with 15 bases lying between them. Germline V gene data show CDR1 as SGDLS and CDR2 as YYNGEE. The CDR3 protein is CASARGGEETQYF. CDR3 DNA sequence: TGTGCCAGCGCCCGAGGAGGTGAGGAGACCCAGTACTTC.

This chain links TRBV9 with TRBJ2-2; maybe TRBD2 (6 bases). The CDR3 is 17 residues long. The germline CDR1 and CDR2 sequences are SGDLS and YYNGEE. V gave up 0 bases and J gave up 6 bases, with 18 bases separating them. As DNA, the CDR3 is TGTGCCAGCAGCGTAGCCACCCCCGGGAGAGGGGCCGGGGAGCTGTTTTTT. Translation: CASSVATPGRGAGELFF.